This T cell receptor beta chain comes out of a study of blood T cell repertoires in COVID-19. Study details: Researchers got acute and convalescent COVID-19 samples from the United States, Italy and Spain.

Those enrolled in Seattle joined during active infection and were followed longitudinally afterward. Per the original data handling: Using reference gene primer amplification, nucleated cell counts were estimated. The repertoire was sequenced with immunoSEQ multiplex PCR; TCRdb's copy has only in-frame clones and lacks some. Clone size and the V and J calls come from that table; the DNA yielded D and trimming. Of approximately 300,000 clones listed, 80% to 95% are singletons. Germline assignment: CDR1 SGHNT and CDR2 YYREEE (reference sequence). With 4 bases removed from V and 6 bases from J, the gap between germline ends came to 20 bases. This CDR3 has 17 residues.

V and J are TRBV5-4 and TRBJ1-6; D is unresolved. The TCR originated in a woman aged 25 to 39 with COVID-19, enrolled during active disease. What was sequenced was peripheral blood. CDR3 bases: TGTGCCAGCAGCGCTTCAAGCTCCTCTTGGTCTAATTCACCCCTCCACTTT. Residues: CASSASSSSWSNSPLHF.